The 2 T cell receptor beta chains listed next were all sequenced from one sample in a study of Ad26.COV2.S vaccination and SARS-CoV-2 variants. This sample's treatment: some 19 received Ad26.COV2.S at low or high dose, single or two shots; roughly five received placebo; per-sample allocation not given. Sample collection was performed on day 63 after the first vaccine or placebo injection. This table comes from immunoSEQ multiplex PCR, and its TCRdb copy is limited to in-frame clones, with some not included. The sample consists of about 500,000 clones, about 89% of them appearing once. The sample consisted of peripheral blood, taken in a trial of Ad26.COV2.S vaccine versus placebo. The receptors here all came from a person between 18 and 60 years old who received the Ad26.COV2.S COVID-19 vaccine or a placebo.

The chain has TRBV9 and TRBJ1-1; TRBD1 is a possible D gene (5 bases). V lost 4 bases and J 1 base, leaving 14 bases between the germline ends. The germline V gene has CDR1 SGDLS and CDR2 YYNGEE. The CDR3 is 15 amino acids. CDR3: CASSRRGNGNTEAFF. CDR3 coding DNA: TGTGCCAGCAGCCGTCGGGGGAACGGGAACACTGAAGCTTTCTTT.

The rearrangement uses TRBV4-3 and TRBJ1-3, with D perhaps TRBD1 (6 bases). Germline CDR1 is LGHNA and CDR2 is YSLEER. Trimming cost V 2 bases and J 0 bases, with 8 bases left between them. This CDR3 is 15 amino acids long. The CDR3 reads CASSQRDNSGNTIYF. The CDR3 bases are TGCGCCAGCAGCCAACGGGACAACTCTGGAAACACCATATATTTT.